One T cell receptor beta chain is described in this entry. Other DNA variants within this sample encode the same CDR3. The data derive from a study of blood T cell repertoires in COVID-19. TCRdb's table, derived via immunoSEQ multiplex PCR, lists solely in-frame clones and lacks some. The sample yields roughly 250,000 clones, approximately 83% seen once. The CDR3 covers 14 residues. V gave up 0 bases and J gave up 3 bases, with 9 bases separating them. Germline V lookup: CDR1 SGHRS, CDR2 YFSETQ. This TCR was recovered from a woman aged 25 to 39 who had recovered from COVID-19. The V and J genes are TRBV5-1 and TRBJ1-1, with D possibly being TRBD1 (5 bases). Sequenced sample: PBMCs or T cells enriched from blood (not recorded which). This CDR3 reads CASSLVGGDTEAFF. Written as DNA, the CDR3 is TGCGCCAGCAGCTTGGTGGGGGGTGACACTGAAGCTTTCTTT. Full variable domain (rest looked up from reference TRBV5-1 and TRBJ1-1): KAGVTQTPRYLIKTRGQQVTLSCSPISGHRSVSWYQQTPGQGLQFLFEYFSETQRNKGNFPGRFSGRQFSNSRSEMNVSTLELGDSALYLCASSLVGGDTEAFFGQGTRLTVV.